The 27 T cell receptor beta chains listed next were all sequenced from one sample in a study of regulatory T cells in long-lasting Graves disease. CDR3 regions were amplified by Arm-PCR using iRepertoire HTBI primers to build TCR beta libraries. TCRdb itself ran the multiplex PCR reads through MiXCR, one entry per CDR3 protein. The repertoire has roughly 510,000 distinct CDR3 sequences, 15% to 20% of them found once; the top ten carry around 11%. Sample time point: newly diagnosed GD, antithyroid drugs for less than 3 months. PBMCs were the source of the RNA used for TCR sequencing. The same sample was also studied in work on T cells in Graves' hyperthyroidism and ophthalmopathy.

Sequenced material: peripheral blood mononuclear cells (PBMCs), taken at new diagnosis, from a patient treated with antithyroid drugs. The origin of the receptors is a man in his late teens or twenties with Graves disease.

This clonotype came up a few times. The chain uses TRBV5-4 and TRBJ1-1; D unclear. The CDR3 runs to 14 residues. Trimming stripped 2 bases from V and 4 bases from J, with 12 bases between. Germline-derived CDR1 and CDR2 are SGHNT and YYREEE (reference sequence). CDR3: CASSFTAMSTEAFF. CDR3 DNA: TGTGCCAGCAGCTTCACAGCGATGAGCACTGAAGCTTTCTTT.

The chain combines TRBV14 with TRBJ1-2, with 8 bases matching TRBD1. The CDR3 length is 17 residues. V lost 4 bases to trimming and J lost 1 base; unmatched junction nucleotides: 11. Looked up from germline, CDR1 is SGHDN and CDR2 is FVKESK. The CDR3, as DNA: TGTGCCAGCAGCCGCGCGGGACAGGCGAGTTTTAACTATGGCTACACCTTC. Translating it yields CASSRAGQASFNYGYTF.

This chain connects TRBV7-2 to TRBJ2-5, with D possibly TRBD1 on 6 matching bases. Per the germline V gene, CDR1 is SGHTA and CDR2 is FQGNSA. Trimming took 5 bases from V and 7 from J, leaving 23 bases between them. The CDR3 is 16 amino acids. The CDR3 loop reads CASSLPGHTPMGTQYF. The CDR3 DNA is TGTGCCAGCAGCCTGCCGGGACACACTCCGATGGGGACCCAGTACTTC.

This clonotype was recorded many times. The V gene is TRBV13, the J gene TRBJ2-7; either TRBD1 or TRBD2 may fit D (5 bases each). The CDR3 runs 14 residues. The germline V gene has CDR1 PRHDT and CDR2 FYEKMQ (reference sequence). Deletions cut 5 bases from V and 0 bases from J, with 11 bases between. The CDR3 DNA is TGTGCCAGCAGCCGTGGGACGGACTCCTACGAGCAGTACTTC. It is translated as CASSRGTDSYEQYF.

There are many counts of this clonotype. The CDR3 sequence is CASSLAASGVRREQFF. The DNA for the CDR3 is TGTGCCAGCAGCTTAGCGGCTAGCGGGGTGCGTCGAGAGCAGTTCTTC. The chain employs TRBV7-6 and TRBJ2-1; the match to TRBD2 covers 9 bases. CDR3 length: 16 amino acids. Trimming removed 0 bases from V and 10 bases from J; junction bases left unmatched: 10. Per the germline V gene, CDR1 is SGHVS and CDR2 is FNYEAQ. The variable domain in full, with the rest retrieved from reference TRBV7-6 and TRBJ2-1, is GAGVSQSPRYKVTKRGQDVALRCDPISGHVSLYWYRQALGQGPEFLTYFNYEAQQDKSGLPNDRFSAERPEGSISTLTIQRTEQRDSAMYRCASSLAASGVRREQFFGPGTRLTVL.

This chain joins TRBV3-1 and TRBJ2-7, with TRBD2 identical over 7 bases. Losses at the gene ends were 4 bases for V and 1 base for J; bases not matched to a gene: 4. The V gene's germline CDR1 is LGHDT and CDR2 YNNKEL (reference sequence). CDR3 length: 14 amino acids. Written as DNA, the CDR3 is TGTGCCAGCAGCCCCGGACTAGTGTCCTACGAGCAGTACTTC. The encoded protein is CASSPGLVSYEQYF.

This rearrangement joins TRBV20-1 to TRBJ2-3; no clear D gene. The J call may be faulty, since TRBJ2-5 better matches the DNA end. The CDR3 is 13 residues long. Germline CDR1 DFQATT, CDR2 SNEGSKA (reference sequence). The CDR3 DNA sequence: TGCAGTGCTAGAAATCTAGTGGGTGAGACCCAGTACTTC. This encodes CSARNLVGETQYF.

Of note for this clonotype: Possible read error: a much larger clone is one base away. Because it lacks the conserved phenylalanine or tryptophan at the end, this CDR3 is likely a read error. The chain employs TRBV12-3 or TRBV12-4 and TRBJ1-6; TRBD1 is a possible D gene (5 bases). The V and J ends lost 8 bases and 4 bases respectively, with 12 bases between them. The CDR3 totals 14 residues. DNA for the CDR3: TGTGCCAGCCGCCCGGGGCAATATAATTCACCCCTCCACTCT. It is translated as CASRPGQYNSPLHS.

This chain uses TRBV10-3 with TRBJ1-2, with a weak D call TRBD1 (5 bases). The CDR3 is 14 residues long. The germline CDR1 and CDR2 sequences are ENHRY and SYGVKD. Between the trimmed V and J ends, which lost 2 bases and 4 bases, there was a span of 11 bases. CDR3 sequence (DNA): TGTGCCATCAGTGAGGGGGACGGACCCTATGGCTACACCTTC. As protein: CAISEGDGPYGYTF.

There are many counts of this clonotype. V gene TRBV27 combines with J gene TRBJ2-7; D is possibly TRBD1 (5 bases). This CDR3 spans 16 amino acids. Germline V CDR1 and CDR2: MNHEY, SMNVEV (reference sequence). V was cut by 6 bases and J by 2 bases, with 20 bases left in between. CDR3 DNA: TGTGCCAGCAGCTCGTCAGGGATCCAAGGAACCTACGAGCAGTACTTC. Translated: CASSSSGIQGTYEQYF.

The chain joins TRBV11-2 to TRBJ1-3; D not resolved. V was pared by 0 bases and J by 8 bases, with 5 bases between. Germline values: CDR1 SGHAT, CDR2 FQNNGV. The CDR3 spans 12 residues. In nucleotides, the CDR3 is TGTGCCAGCAGCTTAGAAGGGTACACCATATATTTT. Translated: CASSLEGYTIYF. Using reference TRBV11-2 and TRBJ1-3 for the parts outside the CDR3, the full variable domain is EAGVAQSPRYKIIEKRQSVAFWCNPISGHATLYWYQQILGQGPKLLIQFQNNGVVDDSQLPKDRFSAERLKGVDSTLKIQPAKLEDSAVYLCASSLEGYTIYFGEGSWLTVV.

There are many counts of this clonotype. The chain employs TRBV27 and TRBJ2-1; 8 bases agree with TRBD1. V trimming: 3 bases; J trimming: 2 bases; junction bases outside the gene matches: 3. CDR3 length: 15 residues. CDR1 is MNHEY and CDR2 is SMNVEV in the germline V gene (reference sequence). This chain's CDR3 is CASSFIQGAYNEQFF. For the CDR3, the DNA is TGTGCCAGCAGTTTTATACAGGGGGCCTACAATGAGCAGTTCTTC.

The chain recombines TRBV20-1 with TRBJ2-5, with TRBD2 identical over 10 bases. The CDR3 consists of 16 residues. With 1 base clipped from V and 4 bases from J, the junction kept 9 bases outside the gene matches. The germline V gene has CDR1 DFQATT and CDR2 SNEGSKA (reference sequence). In DNA, the CDR3 is TGCAGTGCTAGAGGGCTAGCGGGAGACTCTCCAGAGACCCAGTACTTC. As protein: CSARGLAGDSPETQYF.

This clonotype was observed many times. The chain joins TRBV5-1 to TRBJ2-7, with D unclear. Germline V gene sequence: CDR1 SGHRS, CDR2 YFSETQ. The germline V and J ends were trimmed by 0 bases and 3 bases, with 7 bases remaining between them. The CDR3 spans 13 residues. The CDR3 nucleotides are TGCGCCAGCAGCTTGGATGGGATCTACGAGCAGTACTTC. As protein: CASSLDGIYEQYF.

This clonotype occurred a few times. V gene TRBV5-6 combines with J gene TRBJ2-7, with D hard to call. Trimming pared 3 bases from V and 0 bases from J, leaving 7 bases between. The length of the CDR3 is 13 residues. Germline CDR1 SGHDT, CDR2 YYEEEE. CDR3 in DNA: TGTGCCAGCAGCTACTATAGCTCCTACGAGCAGTACTTC. Amino acid sequence: CASSYYSSYEQYF.

The chain joins TRBV11-3 to TRBJ2-5; either TRBD1 or TRBD2 may fit D (5 bases each). Germline V gives CDR1 SGHNT, CDR2 YENEEA. This CDR3 is 12 amino acids long. V lost 6 bases and J 11 bases, leaving 16 bases between the germline ends. CDR3 DNA sequence: TGTGCCAGCAGTCGGGACGGAAGGGAGCAGTACTTC. The encoded protein is CASSRDGREQYF.

The rearrangement links TRBV4-1 to TRBJ1-3; tentatively, D is TRBD1 (6 bases). The CDR3 length is 16 residues. CDR1 is MGHRA, CDR2 YSYEKL, per germline. Trimming removed 1 base from V and 9 bases from J, with 19 bases in between. The CDR3 sequence: CASSQGTALLESTIYF. CDR3 DNA: TGCGCCAGCAGCCAAGGGACAGCTCTTCTGGAAAGCACCATATATTTT.

The chain employs TRBV28 and TRBJ2-1, with TRBD1 matching 7 bases. The CDR3 totals 12 residues. From germline, CDR1 is MDHEN and CDR2 SYDVKM. Trimming removed 2 bases from V and 10 bases from J; junction bases left unmatched: 2. This CDR3 is CASSLRGQEQFF. CDR3 DNA sequence: TGTGCCAGCAGTTTAAGGGGGCAGGAGCAGTTCTTC.

The rearrangement uses TRBV5-1 and TRBJ2-7; D may be TRBD2 (7 bases). This CDR3 region has 15 residues. Germline V gene data show CDR1 as SGHRS and CDR2 as YFSETQ. Trimming took off 0 bases at V and 3 bases at J, with 13 bases between the two ends. The CDR3 DNA reads as TGCGCCAGCAGCTTGGTGGGGGGGCCGAACTACGAGCAGTACTTC. Amino acids: CASSLVGGPNYEQYF. Full variable domain (remainder filled in from reference TRBV5-1 and TRBJ2-7): KAGVTQTPRYLIKTRGQQVTLSCSPISGHRSVSWYQQTPGQGLQFLFEYFSETQRNKGNFPGRFSGRQFSNSRSEMNVSTLELGDSALYLCASSLVGGPNYEQYFGPGTRLTVT.

This clonotype showed up just a few times. The DNA of the CDR3 is TGTGCCATCAGCTCCAGACTAGCGCAGTTCTTC. This encodes CAISSRLAQFF. The V call is TRBV10-3, the J call TRBJ2-1, with 7 bases identical to TRBD2. This CDR3 is built from 11 residues. The V gene end was trimmed by 6 bases and the J gene end by 12 bases; junction bases not matched to a gene: 5. The germline V gene encodes CDR1 ENHRY and CDR2 SYGVKD.

The genes are TRBV6-1 and TRBJ2-6; 9 bases are shared with TRBD1. The CDR3 contains 18 residues. V lost 5 bases to trimming and J lost 4 bases; unmatched junction nucleotides: 12. Germline loops: CDR1 MNHNS, CDR2 SASEGT. The CDR3 protein is CASSPLSGTGSGANVLTF. The DNA of the CDR3 is TGTGCCAGCAGTCCCCTCTCCGGGACAGGGAGCGGGGCCAACGTCCTGACTTTC.

There are many counts of this clonotype. The V gene is TRBV3-1, the J gene TRBJ2-7, with D uncertain. Between the trimmed V and J ends, which lost 0 bases and 3 bases, there was a span of 6 bases. The CDR3 sequence is 13 residues long. CDR1 and CDR2 (germline): LGHDT, YNNKEL (reference sequence). The CDR3 sequence: CASSQDNLYEQYF. CDR3 in DNA: TGTGCCAGCAGCCAAGACAATCTCTACGAGCAGTACTTC.

This clonotype was seen a handful of times. Here the CDR3 reads CAWSPGVAGVPEQFF. The CDR3 DNA is TGTGCCTGGAGTCCCGGGGTAGCGGGAGTTCCTGAGCAGTTCTTC. The V call is TRBV30, the J call TRBJ2-1; 9 nucleotides align to TRBD2. Losses at the gene ends were 2 bases for V and 9 bases for J; bases not matched to a gene: 11. CDR3 size: 15 residues. The germline V gene encodes CDR1 GTSNPN and CDR2 SVGIG (reference sequence).

This clonotype was seen a few times. V and J are TRBV7-9 and TRBJ2-3, with 14 bases fitting TRBD2. Per the germline V gene, CDR1 is SEHNR and CDR2 is FQNEAQ (reference sequence). V lost 4 bases to trimming and J lost 5 bases; unmatched junction nucleotides: 5. The CDR3 spans 16 residues. This chain's CDR3 is CASSSLGTSGRDTQYF. In nucleotides, the CDR3 is TGTGCCAGCAGCTCCCTAGGGACTAGCGGGAGAGATACGCAGTATTTT.

The V call is TRBV5-5, the J call TRBJ2-1; a weak D match, TRBD2 (6 bases). Trimming took off 0 bases at V and 10 bases at J, with 20 bases between the two ends. Germline V gives CDR1 SGHKS, CDR2 YYEKEE (reference sequence). This CDR3 comprises 16 residues. The CDR3 is CASSLGRERISEEQFF. As DNA, the CDR3 is TGTGCCAGCAGCTTGGGCCGGGAGAGGATTTCCGAGGAGCAGTTCTTC.

This clonotype has just a few counts. J is TRBJ2-5 and V is TRBV9; perhaps TRBD2 as D (6 bases). The CDR3 totals 15 residues. The V and J ends lost 0 bases and 1 base respectively, with 10 bases between them. From germline, CDR1 is SGDLS and CDR2 YYNGEE. The CDR3 DNA sequence: TGTGCCAGCAGCGTAGATGTGGGGGGCCAAGAGACCCAGTACTTC. It specifies CASSVDVGGQETQYF.

This clonotype came up many times. The chain joins TRBV2 to TRBJ2-3; weak D call: TRBD2 (5 bases). Germline loops: CDR1 SNHLY, CDR2 FYNNEI. Trimming removed 7 bases at V and 2 bases at J, with 10 bases between. The CDR3 totals 13 residues. Here the CDR3 reads CASNGLSTDTQYF. DNA for the CDR3: TGTGCCAGCAATGGACTCTCCACAGATACGCAGTATTTT.